These 15 T cell receptor beta chains were sequenced from one sample in a study of graft-versus-host responses after intestinal transplantation. Assay used: immunoSEQ multiplex PCR; TCRdb lists only in-frame clones, some missing. The repertoire holds around 23,000 clones, around three quarters seen once, with about 3% in the top ten. Graft tissue processing released intraepithelial and lamina propria lymphocytes. The sequencing here drew on ileum tissue, taken 12 days after intestinal transplant. These receptors originate from a human patient who received an intestinal transplant, so some T cells may come from the graft donor.

This clone showed up just once. The CDR3 coding sequence is TGCGCCAGCAGCTTGTTTGAGGGTGAGGAGCCCCAGCATTTT. Protein product: CASSLFEGEEPQHF. V usage is TRBV5-1 and J usage is TRBJ1-5; no definite D call. Germline-derived CDR1 and CDR2 are SGHRS and YFSETQ. The V and J ends lost 1 base and 8 bases respectively, with 13 bases between them. CDR3 size: 14 residues.

The chain links TRBV6-4 to TRBJ2-2; the D is unclear. V lost 4 bases and J lost 5, with 8 bases in between. The germline CDR1 and CDR2 sequences are MRHNA and SNTAGT. This CDR3 contains 13 residues. The CDR3 DNA reads TGTGCCAGCAGTGCCGGTGTTACCGGGGAGCTGTTTTTT. Translation gives CASSAGVTGELFF.

This chain joins TRBV9 and TRBJ1-1; TRBD1 might be the D (6 bases). V was trimmed by 2 bases and J by 4 bases, leaving 9 bases between them. The CDR3 has 13 amino acids. Germline lookup yields CDR1 SGDLS and CDR2 YYNGEE. CDR3 nucleotide sequence: TGTGCCAGCAGCGTGGAAGGGGGCACTGAAGCTTTCTTT. Translation: CASSVEGGTEAFF.

This clone was seen only a few times. The chain combines TRBV11-2 with TRBJ1-1; TRBD1 is a possible D gene (5 bases). The CDR3 consists of 12 residues. The ends were cut back, 5 bases at V and 3 bases at J, with 7 bases in the middle. Germline CDR1 is SGHAT and CDR2 is FQNNGV. CDR3 residues: CASSPQDTEAFF. The CDR3, as DNA: TGTGCCAGCAGCCCACAGGACACTGAAGCTTTCTTT. The variable domain in full, completed from reference TRBV11-2 and TRBJ1-1, reads EAGVAQSPRYKIIEKRQSVAFWCNPISGHATLYWYQQILGQGPKLLIQFQNNGVVDDSQLPKDRFSAERLKGVDSTLKIQPAKLEDSAVYLCASSPQDTEAFFGQGTRLTVV.

The chain recombines TRBV4-2 with TRBJ2-7; perhaps TRBD1 as D (5 bases). V lost 4 bases and J 1 base, leaving 11 bases between the germline ends. The CDR3 is made up of 14 amino acids. Germline V gene lookup returns CDR1 LGHNA and CDR2 YNFKEQ. The CDR3 protein is CASSPAGQSYEQYF. In nucleotides, the CDR3 is TGTGCCAGCAGCCCCGCAGGACAATCCTACGAGCAGTACTTC.

The chain recombines TRBV7-8 with TRBJ1-1; D perhaps matches TRBD1 (5 bases). Germline V CDR1 and CDR2: SGHVS, FQNEAQ. Between the trimmed V and J ends, which lost 6 bases and 3 bases, there was a span of 14 bases. The CDR3 sequence is 14 residues long. The chain's CDR3 is CASSRQGEDTEAFF. The CDR3 nucleotides are TGTGCCAGCAGTAGGCAGGGTGAGGACACTGAAGCTTTCTTT.

V gene TRBV5-5 combines with J gene TRBJ1-1; D not resolved. There are 16 residues in the CDR3. Germline CDR1 reads SGHKS; CDR2 reads YYEKEE (reference sequence). The V end lost 0 bases, the J end lost 0 bases, and 12 bases lay between the germline ends. The CDR3 DNA follows: TGTGCCAGCAGCTTGGCCGGGAGGAGCCTGAACACTGAAGCTTTCTTT. Its protein product is CASSLAGRSLNTEAFF.

The chain employs TRBV7-8 and TRBJ1-1; 7 bases match TRBD1. The V gene end was trimmed by 5 bases and the J gene end by 3 bases; junction bases not matched to a gene: 9. The CDR3 consists of 15 residues. CDR1 is SGHVS, CDR2 FQNEAQ, per germline. The CDR3 region is CASSQRQGVDTEAFF. CDR3 bases: TGTGCCAGCAGCCAGAGACAGGGTGTGGACACTGAAGCTTTCTTT.

V is TRBV6-6 and J is TRBJ1-1, with a possible D match to TRBD1 (5 bases). The CDR3 runs to 12 residues. With 7 bases removed from V and 6 bases from J, the gap between germline ends came to 12 bases. CDR1 and CDR2 from the germline V gene are MNHNY and SVGAGI (reference sequence). CDR3 sequence: CASTFRAAEAFF. CDR3 DNA: TGTGCCAGCACCTTCAGGGCGGCTGAAGCTTTCTTT.

The table lists this clone with a few counts. The genes are TRBV13 and TRBJ1-1; TRBD1 agrees at 9 bases. This CDR3 is 15 amino acids long. Per the germline V gene, CDR1 is PRHDT and CDR2 is FYEKMQ (reference sequence). The ends lost 5 bases at V and 4 bases at J; junction bases unmatched: 8. CDR3 amino acids: CASSPRTGALTEAFF. The CDR3 DNA sequence: TGTGCCAGCAGCCCCCGGACAGGGGCCCTCACTGAAGCTTTCTTT.

V usage is TRBV30 and J usage is TRBJ1-5; tentative D call: TRBD1 (6 bases). This CDR3 has 16 residues. The V gene lost 3 bases and the J gene lost 0 bases, with 15 bases spanning the gap. Germline V gene data show CDR1 as GTSNPN and CDR2 as SVGIG (reference sequence). CDR3 sequence (DNA): TGTGCCTGGAGGGGGACCCAGGGGAATAGCAATCAGCCCCAGCATTTT. This sequence encodes CAWRGTQGNSNQPQHF.

The chain is built from TRBV10-3 and TRBJ1-2, with TRBD1 matching over 10 bases. The CDR3 totals 14 residues. Germline assignment: CDR1 ENHRY and CDR2 SYGVKD. Trimming took 4 bases from V and 4 from J; bases not matched to a gene: 3. CDR3 amino acids: CAISGDRGTYGYTF. For the CDR3, the DNA is TGTGCCATCAGTGGGGACAGGGGAACCTATGGCTACACCTTC.

This clone was detected a few times. The J gene is TRBJ2-3, the V gene TRBV9; D may be TRBD2 (6 bases). Trimming removed 4 bases from V and 1 base from J, with 13 bases in between. Germline CDR1 SGDLS, CDR2 YYNGEE. CDR3 length equals 15 residues. CDR3 nucleotides: TGTGCCAGCAGCCCCAGACTAGTAGGCACAGATACGCAGTATTTT. As protein: CASSPRLVGTDTQYF.

The chain recombines TRBV2 with TRBJ1-1; D not resolved. Germline V gene lookup returns CDR1 SNHLY and CDR2 FYNNEI. Trimming removed 8 bases from V and 7 bases from J, with 8 bases in between. The CDR3 has 10 amino acids. The CDR3: CASGPIEAFF. For the CDR3, the DNA is TGTGCCAGCGGGCCTATTGAAGCTTTCTTT.

The chain recombines TRBV30 with TRBJ2-3; 11 nucleotides line up with TRBD2. Germline V gene lookup returns CDR1 GTSNPN and CDR2 SVGIG (reference sequence). J lost 5 bases, V lost 0 bases, and 10 bases had no gene match. The CDR3 is 17 amino acids. This chain's CDR3 is CAWSVPPLAGGGDTQYF. The CDR3 DNA reads TGTGCCTGGAGTGTACCCCCCCTAGCGGGGGGTGGAGATACGCAGTATTTT.